This is a list of T cell receptor beta chains from one sample in a study of shared clonotypes between healthy human individuals. The method was immunoSEQ multiplex PCR; TCRdb's version includes in-frame clones alone and lacks a portion of them. The data hold 2 million to 2.5 million clones, with over 90% observed a single time. The source material was naive CD4+ T cells from PBMCs. Receptors were obtained from a man younger than 35 in good health. Some clones in this sample may be carry-over from other donors' samples. The CDR3 runs from the conserved cysteine through the conserved F or W. A D gene is named only where the DNA matches it firmly. A clone size is listed for some rows: how often the clone was seen (once, few, many), or a class if it is expanded.

j_call v_call clone_size d_call cdr3_nt cdr3_aa
TRBJ2-7 TRBV15 NA NA TGTGCCACCAGCTCGCGGAGGGGGGTCCCCGAGCAGTACTTC CATSSRRGVPEQYF
TRBJ1-1 TRBV2 NA NA TGTGCCAGCAGCGCTAGTCGGGGGGAGACTGAAGCTTTCTTT CASSASRGETEAFF
TRBJ2-3 TRBV6-5 NA NA TGTGCCAGCAGTTACTCGGTGGGAGGATCGACGCAGTATTTT CASSYSVGGSTQYF
TRBJ2-7 TRBV5-8 NA NA TGTGCCAGCAGCTATCGGGACGGCTACGAGCAGTACTTC CASSYRDGYEQYF
TRBJ2-2 TRBV5-1 NA NA TGCGCCAGCAGCTTGTCAGGGCCCAGCACCGGGGAGCTGTTTTTT CASSLSGPSTGELFF
TRBJ1-1 TRBV19 NA NA TGTGCCAGTAGCGTCCGGGACGTCTCGAACACTGAAGCTTTCTTT CASSVRDVSNTEAFF
TRBJ1-5 TRBV19 NA TRBD1 TGTGCCAGTAGTGCATACAGGGGGTCTGGCAATCAGCCCCAGCATTTT CASSAYRGSGNQPQHF
TRBJ2-7 TRBV13 NA NA TGTGCCAGCAGCACCCAACAGGGCCGGTACGAGCAGTACTTC CASSTQQGRYEQYF
TRBJ2-5 TRBV29-1 NA NA TGCAGCGTTGCGGGGCGGGCCAAAGAGACCCAGTACTTC CSVAGRAKETQYF
TRBJ2-1 TRBV10-3 NA NA TGTGCCATCAGTGAGCGGGAGAATCCCAATGAGCAGTTCTTC CAISERENPNEQFF
TRBJ2-1 TRBV28 once TRBD1 TGTGCCAGCAGACCTCGGGACAGGGCTTACAATGAGCAGTTCTTC CASRPRDRAYNEQFF
TRBJ2-3 TRBV7-8 NA NA TGTGCCAGCAGCTTATCTCCGGCGAGCACAGATACGCAGTATTTT CASSLSPASTDTQYF
TRBJ1-1 TRBV6-5 NA NA TGTGCCAGCAGTTACATCTCAAAAGGTTCTGAAGCTTTCTTT CASSYISKGSEAFF
TRBJ2-3 TRBV12-5 NA TRBD1 TGTGCTAGTGGCCACCGTGGATCAGGACAGGGGGCTAGTAATACGCAGTATTTT CASGHRGSGQGASNTQYF
TRBJ2-2 TRBV18 NA NA TGTGCCAGCTCATCCGGGACTGGATCCGGGGAGCTGTTTTTT CASSSGTGSGELFF
TRBJ1-3 TRBV7-9 NA NA TGTGCCAGCAGCTCTGGGGGGGTGAGCTCTGGAAACACCATATATTTT CASSSGGVSSGNTIYF
TRBJ2-7 TRBV2 NA TRBD1 TGTGCCAGCAGTGTGAGAGGACAGGGTGTAACCGAGCAGTACTTC CASSVRGQGVTEQYF
TRBJ2-4 TRBV2 once TRBD1 TGTGCCAGCCGGGGACAGGGAAGCATTCAGTACTTC CASRGQGSIQYF